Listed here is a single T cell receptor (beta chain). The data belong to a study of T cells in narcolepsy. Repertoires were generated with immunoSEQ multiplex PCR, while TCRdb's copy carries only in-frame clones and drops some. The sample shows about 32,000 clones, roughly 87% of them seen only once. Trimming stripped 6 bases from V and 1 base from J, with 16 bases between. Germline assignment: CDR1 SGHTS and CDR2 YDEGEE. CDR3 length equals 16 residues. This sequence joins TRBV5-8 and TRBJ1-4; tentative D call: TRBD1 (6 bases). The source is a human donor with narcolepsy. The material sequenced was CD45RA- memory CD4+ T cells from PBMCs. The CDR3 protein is CASNGGLRGTNEKLFF. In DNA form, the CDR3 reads TGTGCCAGCAATGGGGGCCTCAGGGGAACTAATGAAAAACTGTTTTTT.